What follows is one T cell receptor beta chain and its context. Its antigen is as yet unknown. Germline V lookup: CDR1 DFQATT, CDR2 SNEGSKA (reference sequence). With 4 bases clipped from V and 0 bases from J, the junction kept 6 bases outside the gene matches. This CDR3 region has 15 residues. The sample comes from a study of T-cell reconstitution after alpha-beta-depleted transplantation in children. Findings and caveats of the study: Day-60 TCRbeta diversity that was high in some patients was derived from surviving recipient T cells and thymic progenitors. Several hundred rapidly expanded clones from non-depleted graft cells reportedly supplied alpha-beta T cells about two months post-transplant.

Preparation of the TCRbeta library was carried out with unique molecular identifiers. MiXCR was run by TCRdb on the PCR reads, yielding one entry per CDR3 protein. The table lists under 70,000 distinct CDR3 sequences, approximately 11% of them singletons, with over 10% in the top ten. This clonotype was obtained from a boy aged 5-17 years with acute myeloid leukemia, due to receive a stem cell transplant. The V gene is TRBV20-1, the J gene TRBJ2-1; 7 nucleotides agree with TRBD2. The source material was PBMCs, sampled before TCRalphabeta/CD19-depleted stem cell transplant. CDR3 in DNA: TGCAGTGCTAAGCTGGGGGGGAGCTCCTACAATGAGCAGTTCTTC. It yields the protein CSAKLGGSSYNEQFF.